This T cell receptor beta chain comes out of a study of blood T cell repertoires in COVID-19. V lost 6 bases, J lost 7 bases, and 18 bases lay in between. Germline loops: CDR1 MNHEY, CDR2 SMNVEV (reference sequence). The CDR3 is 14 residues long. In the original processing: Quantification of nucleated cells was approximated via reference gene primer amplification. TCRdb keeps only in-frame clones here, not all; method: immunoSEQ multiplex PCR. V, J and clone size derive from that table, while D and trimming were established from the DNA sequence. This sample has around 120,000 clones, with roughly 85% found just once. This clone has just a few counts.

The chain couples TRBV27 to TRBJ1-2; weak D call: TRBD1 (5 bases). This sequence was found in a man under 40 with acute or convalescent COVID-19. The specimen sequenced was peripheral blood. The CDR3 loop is CASRGRDDPSGYTF. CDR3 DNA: TGTGCCAGCAGGGGGCGCGACGATCCGAGTGGCTACACCTTC.